This entry features one TCR delta chain sequence. Its antigen is unknown. TCRdb lists the protein of a much larger clone for this DNA, which differs at residue 4, so this is likely a read error; the protein given here is translated from the DNA itself. These data come from a study of γδ T cells in repeated Plasmodium falciparum infection. Study-wide findings and caveats: Many TCRgamma sequences overlapped between individuals in stable Vgamma9/Vdelta2+ repertoires.

Sequencing covered both gamma and delta TCR chains per sample. TCRdb processed the multiplex PCR reads again with the CATT caller. The data contain 50,000 to 60,000 delta-chain clones, about 1.9% of them seen just once; the ten biggest clones take up approximately 25%. Gammadelta T cells were flow-sorted from PBMC into Vgamma9/Vdelta2+ and Vdelta2-negative populations for bulk analysis. Per the germline V gene, CDR1 is GEAIGNYY and CDR2 is EKD. The CDR3 consists of 13 residues. This chain joins TRDV2 and TRDJ1; 7 bases line up with TRDD3. TCRdb offers no J gene call, so here the DNA was matched to germline to obtain one. The receptor comes from a pool of human donors (malaria-infected and uninfected, not separated). Sequencing was done on a sample of gamma-delta T cells from blood. CDR3 sequence reads: CACGTLGGDKLIF. The CDR3 nucleotides read TGTGCCTGTGGCACCCTGGGGGGCGATAAACTCATCTTT.